One sample yielded the 18 T cell receptor beta chains listed below, sequenced in a study of T cells after yellow fever vaccination. TCRdb independently ran MiXCR on the 5' RACE reads; one entry per CDR3 protein. Of 500,000 to 550,000 distinct CDR3 sequences listed, around a fifth are singletons. This sample comprised PBMCs, obtained 21 days after the first yellow fever vaccination. All receptors derive from a man between 18 and 29 years old who received the YFV17D yellow fever vaccine.

This clonotype was seen a few times. The J gene is TRBJ2-2, the V gene TRBV5-1; tentative D call: TRBD2 (6 bases). Germline assignment: CDR1 SGHRS and CDR2 YFSETQ. The CDR3 is 15 residues long. The V end was cut by 4 bases, the J end by 0 bases, with 10 bases between. This CDR3 is CASSTGVANTGELFF. The CDR3 DNA reads TGCGCCAGCAGCACGGGGGTAGCGAACACCGGGGAGCTGTTTTTT. Together with reference TRBV5-1 and TRBJ2-2, the CDR3 gives the full variable domain: KAGVTQTPRYLIKTRGQQVTLSCSPISGHRSVSWYQQTPGQGLQFLFEYFSETQRNKGNFPGRFSGRQFSNSRSEMNVSTLELGDSALYLCASSTGVANTGELFFGEGSRLTVL.

The chain employs TRBV20-1 and TRBJ2-6, with D unclear. Germline CDR1 and CDR2: DFQATT and SNEGSKA (reference sequence). The CDR3 covers 12 residues. The CDR3 coding sequence is TGCGTGGGAAGCTCTGGGGCCAACGTCCTGACTTTC. This sequence encodes CVGSSGANVLTF.

This CDR3 reads CASSHPRGQGAYVNTEAFF. DNA for the CDR3: TGTGCCAGCAGCCACCCCCGAGGACAGGGGGCTTATGTGAACACTGAAGCTTTCTTT. This chain links TRBV14 with TRBJ1-1; 11 bases are shared with TRBD1. The CDR3 is made up of 19 amino acids. The J segment lost 0 bases and the V segment lost 3 bases, leaving 12 bases of the junction unmatched. Germline V gene sequence: CDR1 SGHDN, CDR2 FVKESK.

The chain has TRBV2 and TRBJ1-1, with 9 bases aligning to TRBD1. V trimming: 6 bases; J trimming: 4 bases; junction bases outside the gene matches: 3. The germline V gene encodes CDR1 SNHLY and CDR2 FYNNEI. The CDR3 sequence is 13 residues long. CDR3 nucleotide sequence: TGTGCCAGCAGGGGACAGGGTGGCACTGAAGCTTTCTTT. This encodes CASRGQGGTEAFF.

This clonotype has a handful of counts. This chain joins TRBV19 and TRBJ1-2; D uncertain. The CDR3 contains 13 residues. The V end was cut by 5 bases, the J end by 2 bases, with 9 bases between. The germline V gene has CDR1 LNHDA and CDR2 SQIVND (reference sequence). For the CDR3, the DNA is TGTGCCAGTAGTCCTCAGCGGAACTATGGCTACACCTTC. This sequence encodes CASSPQRNYGYTF.

This clonotype was counted at least ten times. The rearrangement joins TRBV10-3 to TRBJ2-5; D remains ambiguous. CDR3 length: 13 residues. Trimming shortened V by 6 bases and J by 2 bases, and 10 bases separated the two germline ends. The germline gives CDR1 ENHRY, CDR2 SYGVKD. This CDR3 is CAIRTGLQETQYF. The DNA of the CDR3 is TGTGCCATCAGGACTGGCCTGCAAGAGACCCAGTACTTC.

This clonotype was seen a handful of times. The chain joins TRBV4-3 to TRBJ1-6, with TRBD1 matching over 8 bases. CDR1 and CDR2 from the germline V gene are LGHNA and YSLEER. J gave up 4 bases and V 1 base, and 3 bases lay outside the gene matches. The CDR3 contains 16 residues. This chain's CDR3 is CASSQGTGRYNSPLHF. The CDR3 DNA reads TGCGCCAGCAGCCAAGGGACAGGGAGGTATAATTCACCCCTCCACTTT.

This clonotype appeared a few times. The chain employs TRBV2 and TRBJ1-1; D is perhaps TRBD1 (5 bases). Germline CDR1 reads SNHLY; CDR2 reads FYNNEI. The CDR3 spans 12 residues. V lost 7 bases and J lost 6, with 12 bases in between. The CDR3 is CASKRGSAEAFF. In DNA, the CDR3 is TGTGCCAGCAAGCGGGGCAGCGCTGAAGCTTTCTTT.

V and J are TRBV5-1 and TRBJ1-3; D is possibly TRBD1 (5 bases). Trimming pared 0 bases from V and 0 bases from J, leaving 16 bases between. The CDR3 runs to 18 residues. The germline V gene encodes CDR1 SGHRS and CDR2 YFSETQ. CDR3 loop: CASSLDGMGRRSGNTIYF. For the CDR3, the DNA is TGCGCCAGCAGCTTGGACGGGATGGGACGCCGCTCTGGAAACACCATATATTTT.

This clonotype was seen repeatedly, ten times or more. The V gene is TRBV2, the J gene TRBJ2-3; tentatively, D is TRBD1 or TRBD2 (5 bases each). V lost 8 bases and J 4 bases, leaving 16 bases between the germline ends. The CDR3 sequence is 14 residues long. Germline V gene lookup returns CDR1 SNHLY and CDR2 FYNNEI. The CDR3: CASQWDPISDTQYF. The CDR3 DNA sequence: TGTGCCAGCCAGTGGGACCCTATTTCAGATACGCAGTATTTT.

This sequence joins TRBV28 and TRBJ2-3, with TRBD2 matching 9 bases. This CDR3 has 20 amino acids. CDR1 is MDHEN and CDR2 is SYDVKM in the germline V gene. The V and J ends lost 5 bases and 3 bases, in that order; junction bases with no gene match: 21. For the CDR3, the DNA is TGTGCCAGCAGTCTAAATCCCATAGCGGGGGCTTTTAGGTTTACAGATACGCAGTATTTT. Translating it yields CASSLNPIAGAFRFTDTQYF.

This chain links TRBV12-3 or TRBV12-4 with TRBJ2-1, with D tentatively TRBD2 (7 bases). V gave up 4 bases and J gave up 9 bases, with 13 bases separating them. The CDR3 has 13 amino acids. CDR3 loop: CASSSIGGGEQFF. CDR3 coding DNA: TGTGCCAGCAGTTCTATAGGGGGGGGTGAGCAGTTCTTC.

This clonotype was seen a few times. V is TRBV5-1 and J is TRBJ2-2; D possibly matches TRBD1 or TRBD2 (5 bases each). The germline V gene encodes CDR1 SGHRS and CDR2 YFSETQ. The length of the CDR3 is 18 residues. V lost 2 bases and J lost 4, with 21 bases in between. Here the CDR3 DNA reads TGCGCCAGCAGCTTTTTCCGGGCTGGGACGGGGAGCACCGGGGAGCTGTTTTTT. It yields the protein CASSFFRAGTGSTGELFF.

The chain is built from TRBV5-6 and TRBJ2-3, with 7 bases identical to TRBD2. Germline values: CDR1 SGHDT, CDR2 YYEEEE. V dropped 4 bases and J dropped 4; count of bases not matched to a gene: 9. The CDR3 contains 15 residues. The CDR3 loop reads CASSTVAGSSDTQYF. The CDR3 DNA reads TGTGCCAGCAGCACCGTAGCGGGTTCCTCAGATACGCAGTATTTT.

V gene TRBV5-4 combines with J gene TRBJ2-5; TRBD1 agrees at 7 bases. CDR3 length equals 15 residues. Germline-derived CDR1 and CDR2 are SGHNT and YYREEE (reference sequence). J gave up 6 bases and V 0 bases, and 8 bases lay outside the gene matches. Written as DNA, the CDR3 is TGTGCCAGCAGCTTGGCCTCAGGGGGTTGGAAGACCCAGTACTTC. The encoded protein is CASSLASGGWKTQYF.

The chain combines TRBV9 with TRBJ2-1, with a weak D call TRBD1 (5 bases). V was clipped by 0 bases and J by 5 bases, with 12 bases between them. Germline V gene sequence: CDR1 SGDLS, CDR2 YYNGEE. This CDR3 has 15 amino acids. The CDR3 sequence: CASSVGRVYHNEQFF. The CDR3, as DNA: TGTGCCAGCAGCGTAGGCAGGGTCTACCACAATGAGCAGTTCTTC.

This clonotype came up a few times. This chain links TRBV2 with TRBJ1-3; weak D call: TRBD1 (5 bases). Trimming shortened V by 7 bases and J by 1 base, and 11 bases separated the two germline ends. Germline V gives CDR1 SNHLY, CDR2 FYNNEI. The CDR3 runs 14 residues. The CDR3 sequence is CASTRGQSGNTIYF. The CDR3 bases are TGTGCCAGCACTAGAGGACAATCTGGAAACACCATATATTTT. The variable domain in full, with the rest retrieved from reference TRBV2 and TRBJ1-3, is EPEVTQTPSHQVTQMGQEVILRCVPISNHLYFYWYRQILGQKVEFLVSFYNNEISEKSEIFDDQFSVERPDGSNFTLKIRSTKLEDSAMYFCASTRGQSGNTIYFGEGSWLTVV.

This clonotype was counted many times. The rearrangement joins TRBV13 to TRBJ2-7, with D possibly being TRBD2 (5 bases). Germline CDR1 and CDR2: PRHDT and FYEKMQ (reference sequence). Trimming stripped 0 bases from V and 2 bases from J, with 5 bases between. The CDR3 totals 13 residues. CDR3 residues: CASSLGRAYEQYV. CDR3 nucleotides: TGTGCCAGCAGCTTAGGGCGGGCCTACGAGCAGTACGTC.